Listed below are T cell receptor beta chains from one sample, sequenced in a study of T cell repertoires in cytomegalovirus infection. TCRdb analysed the reads with MiXCR anew, one entry per CDR3 protein. Among approximately 290,000 distinct CDR3 sequences listed, roughly 23% were seen once. The sample comprised PBMCs. These TCRs come from a human donor in good health (CMV status not recorded). Some clones in this sample may be carry-over from other donors' samples. Each CDR3 is given with its conserved first and last residue. The order of the fields is CDR3 DNA, CDR3 protein, V gene, J gene, D gene, clone size, CDR3 length. D genes are given only for firm matches. Clone sizes are given selectively: once, few, many, or a class where the clone is expanded.

cdr3_nt: TGTGCCAGCAGCCAAGAAGGGCGTAAGCAGTACTTC
cdr3_aa: CASSQEGRKQYF
v_call: TRBV14
j_call: TRBJ2-7
d_call: NA
clone_size: few
cdr3_length: 12

cdr3_nt: TGTGCCAGCAGTTCGGACAGGGGAATCTACGAGCAGTACTTC
cdr3_aa: CASSSDRGIYEQYF
v_call: TRBV28
j_call: TRBJ2-7
d_call: TRBD1
clone_size: NA
cdr3_length: 14

cdr3_nt: TGTGCCAGCAGCGAAGAGGGAAGGACAGGGGTCAATCAGCCCCAGCATTTT
cdr3_aa: CASSEEGRTGVNQPQHF
v_call: TRBV7-6
j_call: TRBJ1-5
d_call: TRBD1
clone_size: many
cdr3_length: 17

cdr3_nt: TGTGCCAGCAGACCCCGGACTTTCAACTCCTACGAGCAGTACTTC
cdr3_aa: CASRPRTFNSYEQYF
v_call: TRBV6-5
j_call: TRBJ2-7
d_call: NA
clone_size: NA
cdr3_length: 15

cdr3_nt: TGTGCCAGCAGAAATAGGGACAGGACGAACACCGGGGAGCTGTTTTTT
cdr3_aa: CASRNRDRTNTGELFF
v_call: TRBV28
j_call: TRBJ2-2
d_call: TRBD1
clone_size: few
cdr3_length: 16

cdr3_nt: TGTGCCAGCAGCCCCAGGACAGGGGGGATGAACACTGAAGCTTTCTTT
cdr3_aa: CASSPRTGGMNTEAFF
v_call: TRBV7-2
j_call: TRBJ1-1
d_call: TRBD1
clone_size: many
cdr3_length: 16

cdr3_nt: TGCAGCGTTGCTACGACAGGGTGGACAGATACGCAGTATTTT
cdr3_aa: CSVATTGWTDTQYF
v_call: TRBV29-1
j_call: TRBJ2-3
d_call: TRBD1
clone_size: once
cdr3_length: 14

cdr3_nt: TGTGCCAGCAGTTCTCCGGGTTCTAACTATGGCTACACCTTC
cdr3_aa: CASSSPGSNYGYTF
v_call: TRBV27
j_call: TRBJ1-2
d_call: NA
clone_size: NA
cdr3_length: 14

cdr3_nt: TGTGCCAGCAGCTTTAGGACAAACGGGGAGACCCAGTACTTC
cdr3_aa: CASSFRTNGETQYF
v_call: TRBV7-2
j_call: TRBJ2-5
d_call: NA
clone_size: many
cdr3_length: 14

cdr3_nt: TGTGCCATCAGTGAGGAGGTTTCCTATAATTCACCCCTCCACTTT
cdr3_aa: CAISEEVSYNSPLHF
v_call: TRBV10-3
j_call: TRBJ1-6
d_call: NA
clone_size: many
cdr3_length: 15

cdr3_nt: TGTGCCAGCAGCCCGTATACAGGGGCGGAGAACACTGAAGCTTTCTTT
cdr3_aa: CASSPYTGAENTEAFF
v_call: TRBV11-2
j_call: TRBJ1-1
d_call: TRBD1
clone_size: few
cdr3_length: 16

cdr3_nt: TGTGCCAGCGTAGGGGCTAGCGGGGCCCAGTACTTC
cdr3_aa: CASVGASGAQYF
v_call: TRBV2
j_call: TRBJ2-5
d_call: TRBD2
clone_size: few
cdr3_length: 12

cdr3_nt: TGTGCCAGCAGTGTTGGGGCCAACGTCCTGACTTTC
cdr3_aa: CASSVGANVLTF
v_call: TRBV7-9
j_call: TRBJ2-6
d_call: NA
clone_size: NA
cdr3_length: 12

cdr3_nt: TGTGCCAGCACTCCCGGGAGGCGGGGGGGCCGTCTGGGCGGGGAGCTGTTTTTT
cdr3_aa: CASTPGRRGGRLGGELFF
v_call: TRBV2
j_call: TRBJ2-2
d_call: TRBD2
clone_size: few
cdr3_length: 18

cdr3_nt: TGTGCCAGCAGCTTAAACACCTATAGCAATCAGCCCCAGCATTTT
cdr3_aa: CASSLNTYSNQPQHF
v_call: TRBV11-2
j_call: TRBJ1-5
d_call: NA
clone_size: NA
cdr3_length: 15

cdr3_nt: TGTGCCAGCAGTTTAATACAGGGGACGGTGAGGGACACTGAAGCTTTCTTT
cdr3_aa: CASSLIQGTVRDTEAFF
v_call: TRBV12-3/TRBV12-4
j_call: TRBJ1-1
d_call: TRBD1
clone_size: many
cdr3_length: 17

cdr3_nt: TGCGCCAGCAGCCAACCTCGGGACAAAACCTACGAGCAGTACTTC
cdr3_aa: CASSQPRDKTYEQYF
v_call: TRBV4-1
j_call: TRBJ2-7
d_call: NA
clone_size: NA
cdr3_length: 15

cdr3_nt: TGCAGTGCTTACCGCCTAAGACAGGGCAATGGCTACACCTTC
cdr3_aa: CSAYRLRQGNGYTF
v_call: TRBV20-1
j_call: TRBJ1-2
d_call: TRBD1
clone_size: NA
cdr3_length: 14

cdr3_nt: TGTGCCAGCAGCCAGGGGGTCATCGGCACCGGGGAGCTGTTTTTT
cdr3_aa: CASSQGVIGTGELFF
v_call: TRBV7-9
j_call: TRBJ2-2
d_call: TRBD1
clone_size: NA
cdr3_length: 15

cdr3_nt: TGTGCCAGCAGTGAAGCGCTTCGGGGTAGTGAGCAGTTCTTC
cdr3_aa: CASSEALRGSEQFF
v_call: TRBV6-1
j_call: TRBJ2-1
d_call: NA
clone_size: few
cdr3_length: 14

cdr3_nt: TGTGCCAGCAGCCTTAAGATAGGGGGCGAGCAGTACTTC
cdr3_aa: CASSLKIGGEQYF
v_call: TRBV14
j_call: TRBJ2-7
d_call: NA
clone_size: NA
cdr3_length: 13

cdr3_nt: TGTGCCAGCTCACCCCGGGACAGGAGCCTGGGGGAGCAGTACTTC
cdr3_aa: CASSPRDRSLGEQYF
v_call: TRBV18
j_call: TRBJ2-7
d_call: TRBD1
clone_size: NA
cdr3_length: 15

cdr3_nt: TGTGCCAGCAGTTTCAAGACAGGGGGCGTCACAGATACGCAGTATTTT
cdr3_aa: CASSFKTGGVTDTQYF
v_call: TRBV28
j_call: TRBJ2-3
d_call: TRBD1
clone_size: NA
cdr3_length: 16

cdr3_nt: TGTGCCAGCAGCCCGCGGGGACTCTATGGCTACACCTTC
cdr3_aa: CASSPRGLYGYTF
v_call: TRBV7-2
j_call: TRBJ1-2
d_call: NA
clone_size: many
cdr3_length: 13

cdr3_nt: TGTGCCAGCAGCTTAGGCGCGGGAGTCGCAGATACGCAGTATTTT
cdr3_aa: CASSLGAGVADTQYF
v_call: TRBV7-6
j_call: TRBJ2-3
d_call: TRBD2
clone_size: NA
cdr3_length: 15

cdr3_nt: TGCGCCAGCAGCCAAGAACCGGCTGGTGCCAAAAACATTCAGTACTTC
cdr3_aa: CASSQEPAGAKNIQYF
v_call: TRBV4-1
j_call: TRBJ2-4
d_call: NA
clone_size: few
cdr3_length: 16

cdr3_nt: TGCAGTGCTAGTAGTCGCCAGATCTACGAGCAGTACTTC
cdr3_aa: CSASSRQIYEQYF
v_call: TRBV20-1
j_call: TRBJ2-7
d_call: NA
clone_size: few
cdr3_length: 13

cdr3_nt: TGTGCCAGCAGAGAGCAAGAGCAGGGGCGGGAAAAACTGTTTTTT
cdr3_aa: CASREQEQGREKLFF
v_call: TRBV2
j_call: TRBJ1-4
d_call: NA
clone_size: few
cdr3_length: 15

cdr3_nt: TGTGCCAGCAGTTACGGGCTTGGCGGGAGCTCTAGTAATGAGCAGTTCTTC
cdr3_aa: CASSYGLGGSSSNEQFF
v_call: TRBV6-5
j_call: TRBJ2-1
d_call: TRBD2
clone_size: NA
cdr3_length: 17

cdr3_nt: TGTGCCAGCAGCTCCCGGAGCGTTGGGACAGGACCTGGCGGCTACACCTTC
cdr3_aa: CASSSRSVGTGPGGYTF
v_call: TRBV7-9
j_call: TRBJ1-2
d_call: TRBD1
clone_size: many
cdr3_length: 17